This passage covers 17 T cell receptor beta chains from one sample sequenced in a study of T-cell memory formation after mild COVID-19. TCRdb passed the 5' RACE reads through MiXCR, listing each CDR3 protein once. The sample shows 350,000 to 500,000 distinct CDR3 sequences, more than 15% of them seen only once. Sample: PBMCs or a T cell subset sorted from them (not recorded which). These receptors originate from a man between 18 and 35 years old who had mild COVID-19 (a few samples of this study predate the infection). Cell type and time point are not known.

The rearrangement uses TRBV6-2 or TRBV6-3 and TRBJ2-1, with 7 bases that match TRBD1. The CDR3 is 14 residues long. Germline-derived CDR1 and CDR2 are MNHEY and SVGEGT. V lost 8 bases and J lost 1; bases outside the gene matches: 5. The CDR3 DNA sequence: TGTGCCAGCTTCGGGGACAGATCCTACAATGAGCAGTTCTTC. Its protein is CASFGDRSYNEQFF.

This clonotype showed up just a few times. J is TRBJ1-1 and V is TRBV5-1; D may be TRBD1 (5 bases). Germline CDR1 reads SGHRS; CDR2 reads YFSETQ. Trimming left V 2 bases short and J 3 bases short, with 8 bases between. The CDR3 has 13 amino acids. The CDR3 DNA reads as TGCGCCAGCAGCTTCGAGGGGTACACTGAAGCTTTCTTT. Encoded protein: CASSFEGYTEAFF.

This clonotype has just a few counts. This CDR3 reads CSASEQLSSYGYTF. Here the CDR3 DNA reads TGCAGTGCTTCGGAGCAACTTTCATCCTATGGCTACACCTTC. The genes are TRBV20-1 and TRBJ1-2; no clear D. Germline loops: CDR1 DFQATT, CDR2 SNEGSKA (reference sequence). The length of the CDR3 is 14 residues. V lost 5 bases, J lost 4 bases, and 17 bases lay in between.

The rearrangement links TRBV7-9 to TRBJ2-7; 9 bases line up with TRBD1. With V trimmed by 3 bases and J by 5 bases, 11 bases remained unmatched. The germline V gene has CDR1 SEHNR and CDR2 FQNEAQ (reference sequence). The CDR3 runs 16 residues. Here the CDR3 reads CASSFLGQGKRDEQYV. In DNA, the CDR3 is TGTGCCAGCAGCTTTCTGGGACAGGGAAAGCGGGACGAGCAGTACGTC.

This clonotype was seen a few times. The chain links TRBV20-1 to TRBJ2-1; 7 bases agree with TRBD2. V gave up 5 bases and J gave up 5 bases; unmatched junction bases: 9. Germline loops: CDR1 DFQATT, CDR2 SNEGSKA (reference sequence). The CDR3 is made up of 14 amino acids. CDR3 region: CSASLAERDNEQFF. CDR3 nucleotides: TGCAGTGCTTCCCTAGCGGAGAGAGACAATGAGCAGTTCTTC.

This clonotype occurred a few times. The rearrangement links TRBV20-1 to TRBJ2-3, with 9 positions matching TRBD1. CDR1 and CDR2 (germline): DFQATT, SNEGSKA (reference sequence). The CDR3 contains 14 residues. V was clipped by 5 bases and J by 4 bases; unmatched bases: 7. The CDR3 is CSAPGTGLADTQYF. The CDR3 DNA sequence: TGCAGTGCTCCCGGGACAGGGCTAGCAGATACGCAGTATTTT.

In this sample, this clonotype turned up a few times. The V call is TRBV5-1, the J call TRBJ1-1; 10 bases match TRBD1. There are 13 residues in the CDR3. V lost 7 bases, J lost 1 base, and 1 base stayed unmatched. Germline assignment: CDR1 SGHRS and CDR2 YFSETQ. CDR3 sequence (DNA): TGCGCCAGCCGACAGGGGGCGAACACTGAAGCTTTCTTT. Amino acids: CASRQGANTEAFF.

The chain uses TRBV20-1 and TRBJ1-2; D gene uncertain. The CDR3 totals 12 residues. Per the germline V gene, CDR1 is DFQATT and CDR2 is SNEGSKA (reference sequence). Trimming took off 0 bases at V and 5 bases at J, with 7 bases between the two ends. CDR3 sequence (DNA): TGCAGTGCTAGAGATCGGGCGTATGGCTACACCTTC. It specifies CSARDRAYGYTF.

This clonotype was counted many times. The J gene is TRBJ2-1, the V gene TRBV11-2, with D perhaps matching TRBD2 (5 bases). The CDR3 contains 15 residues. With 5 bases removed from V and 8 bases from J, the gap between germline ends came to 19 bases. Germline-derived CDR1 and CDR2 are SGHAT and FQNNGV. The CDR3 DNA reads TGTGCCAGCAGCCGTAGAATACCCCCCGGGGATGAGCAGTTCTTC. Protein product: CASSRRIPPGDEQFF.

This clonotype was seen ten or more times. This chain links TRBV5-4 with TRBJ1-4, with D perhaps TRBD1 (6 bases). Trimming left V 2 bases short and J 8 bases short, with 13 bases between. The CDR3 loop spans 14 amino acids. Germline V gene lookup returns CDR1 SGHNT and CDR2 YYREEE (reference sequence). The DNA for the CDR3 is TGTGCCAGCAGCTTACAGGGCGCGGAGGAAAAACTGTTTTTT. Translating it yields CASSLQGAEEKLFF.

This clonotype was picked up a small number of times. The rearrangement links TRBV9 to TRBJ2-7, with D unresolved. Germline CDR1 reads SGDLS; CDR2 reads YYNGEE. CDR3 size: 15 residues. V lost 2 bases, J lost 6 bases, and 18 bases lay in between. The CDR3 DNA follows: TGTGCCAGCAGCGTTACTGCGACGGCCCGGGCCGAGCAGTACTTC. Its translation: CASSVTATARAEQYF.

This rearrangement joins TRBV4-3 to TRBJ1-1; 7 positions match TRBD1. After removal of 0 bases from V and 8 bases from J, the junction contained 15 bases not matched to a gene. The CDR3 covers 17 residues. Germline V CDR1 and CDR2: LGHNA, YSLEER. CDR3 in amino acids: CASSQERQGVGDYEAFF. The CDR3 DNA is TGCGCCAGCAGCCAAGAGAGGCAGGGGGTCGGAGACTACGAAGCTTTCTTT.

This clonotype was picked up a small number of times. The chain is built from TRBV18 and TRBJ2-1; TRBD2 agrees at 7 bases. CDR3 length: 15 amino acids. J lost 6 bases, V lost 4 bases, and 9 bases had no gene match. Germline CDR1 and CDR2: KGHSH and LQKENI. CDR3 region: CASSRRLANGNEQFF. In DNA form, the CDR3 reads TGTGCCAGCTCACGAAGACTAGCTAACGGCAATGAGCAGTTCTTC.

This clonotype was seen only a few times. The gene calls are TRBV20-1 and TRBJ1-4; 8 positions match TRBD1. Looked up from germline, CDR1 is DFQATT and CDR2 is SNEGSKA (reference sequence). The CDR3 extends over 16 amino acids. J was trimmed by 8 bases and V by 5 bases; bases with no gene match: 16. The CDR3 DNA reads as TGCAGTGCTCGTGCCGTGGCAGGGGGCGCGCGGGAAAAACTGTTTTTT. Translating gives CSARAVAGGAREKLFF.

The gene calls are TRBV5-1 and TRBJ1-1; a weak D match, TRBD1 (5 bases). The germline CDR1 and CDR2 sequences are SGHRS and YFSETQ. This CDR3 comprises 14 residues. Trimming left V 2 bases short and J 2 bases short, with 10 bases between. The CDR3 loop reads CASSFKGPNTEAFF. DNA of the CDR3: TGCGCCAGCAGCTTCAAGGGGCCCAACACTGAAGCTTTCTTT.

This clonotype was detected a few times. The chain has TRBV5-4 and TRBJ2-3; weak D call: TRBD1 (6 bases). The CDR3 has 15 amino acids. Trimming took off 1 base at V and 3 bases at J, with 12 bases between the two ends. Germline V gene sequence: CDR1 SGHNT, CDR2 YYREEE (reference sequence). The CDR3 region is CASSLSRGWTDTQYF. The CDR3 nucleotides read TGTGCCAGCAGCTTGAGTAGGGGGTGGACAGATACGCAGTATTTT.

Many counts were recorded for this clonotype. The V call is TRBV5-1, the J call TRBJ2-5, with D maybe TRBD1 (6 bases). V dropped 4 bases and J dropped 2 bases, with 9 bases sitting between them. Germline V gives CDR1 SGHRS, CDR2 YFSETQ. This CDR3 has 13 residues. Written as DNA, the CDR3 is TGCGCCAGCAGCACCGGACAGCAAGAGACCCAGTACTTC. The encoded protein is CASSTGQQETQYF.